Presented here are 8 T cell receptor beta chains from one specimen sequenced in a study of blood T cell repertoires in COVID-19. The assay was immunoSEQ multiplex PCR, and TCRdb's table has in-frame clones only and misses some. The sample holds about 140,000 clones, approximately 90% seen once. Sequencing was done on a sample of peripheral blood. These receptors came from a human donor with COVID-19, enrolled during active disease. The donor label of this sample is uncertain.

The CDR3: CASSFNRGPPGEQYF. DNA for the CDR3: TGTGCCAGCAGCTTCAACAGGGGTCCCCCTGGCGAGCAGTACTTC. The chain combines TRBV5-4 with TRBJ2-7; 7 nucleotides match TRBD1. The V gene's germline CDR1 is SGHNT and CDR2 YYREEE (reference sequence). The junction had 11 bases not matched to a gene; V was cut back by 2 bases and J by 6 bases. The CDR3 spans 15 residues.

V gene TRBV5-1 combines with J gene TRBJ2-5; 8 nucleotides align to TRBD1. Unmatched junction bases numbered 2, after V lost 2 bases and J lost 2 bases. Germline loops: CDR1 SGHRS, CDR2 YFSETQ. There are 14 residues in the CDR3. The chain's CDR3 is CASSFQGAQETQYF. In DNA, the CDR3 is TGCGCCAGCAGCTTCCAGGGGGCGCAAGAGACCCAGTACTTC. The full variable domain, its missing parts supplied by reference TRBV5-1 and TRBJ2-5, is KAGVTQTPRYLIKTRGQQVTLSCSPISGHRSVSWYQQTPGQGLQFLFEYFSETQRNKGNFPGRFSGRQFSNSRSEMNVSTLELGDSALYLCASSFQGAQETQYFGPGTRLLVL.

The CDR3 bases are TGTGCCAGCAACCGGGACAGCGTCCCCTATGGCTACACCTTC. Encoded protein: CASNRDSVPYGYTF. This chain joins TRBV19 and TRBJ1-2, with 7 bases matching TRBD1. The CDR3 totals 14 residues. Germline V gene sequence: CDR1 LNHDA, CDR2 SQIVND (reference sequence). J gave up 4 bases and V 9 bases, and 11 bases lay outside the gene matches. The full variable domain, in which reference TRBV19 and TRBJ1-2 provide the parts outside the CDR3, is DGGITQSPKYLFRKEGQNVTLSCEQNLNHDAMYWYRQDPGQGLRLIYYSQIVNDFQKGDIAEGYSVSREKKESFPLTVTSAQKNPTAFYLCASNRDSVPYGYTFGSGTRLTVV.

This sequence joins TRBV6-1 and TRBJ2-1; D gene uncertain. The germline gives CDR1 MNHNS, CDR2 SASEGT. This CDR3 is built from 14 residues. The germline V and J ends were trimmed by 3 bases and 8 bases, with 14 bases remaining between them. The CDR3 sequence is CASSDTGEIDEQFF. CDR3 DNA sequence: TGTGCCAGCAGTGATACGGGTGAGATAGATGAGCAGTTCTTC.

CDR3 bases: TGTGCCTCTAAGCCCACAGGGGTTAACTATGGCTACACCTTC. This encodes CASKPTGVNYGYTF. The chain carries TRBV19 and TRBJ1-2; TRBD1 aligns across 7 bases. The CDR3 totals 14 residues. V lost 11 bases to trimming and J lost 1 base; unmatched junction nucleotides: 10. The germline gives CDR1 LNHDA, CDR2 SQIVND (reference sequence).

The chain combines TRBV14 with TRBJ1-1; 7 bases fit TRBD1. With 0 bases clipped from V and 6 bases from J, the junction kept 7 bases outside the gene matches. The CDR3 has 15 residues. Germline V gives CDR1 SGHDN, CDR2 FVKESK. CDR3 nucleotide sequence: TGTGCCAGCAGCCAAGATAGAGCCGGGACAGCTGAAGCTTTCTTT. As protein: CASSQDRAGTAEAFF.

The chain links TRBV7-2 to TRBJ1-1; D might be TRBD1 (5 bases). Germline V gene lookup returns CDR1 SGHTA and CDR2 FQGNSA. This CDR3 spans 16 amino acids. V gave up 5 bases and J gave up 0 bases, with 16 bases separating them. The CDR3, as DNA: TGTGCCAGCAGCGCCGCCCCGGGACTCTTGAACACTGAAGCTTTCTTT. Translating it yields CASSAAPGLLNTEAFF.

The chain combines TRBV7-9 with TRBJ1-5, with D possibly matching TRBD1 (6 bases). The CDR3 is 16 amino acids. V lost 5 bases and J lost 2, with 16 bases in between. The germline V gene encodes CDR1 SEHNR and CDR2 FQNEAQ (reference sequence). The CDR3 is CASSRGQYVGNQPQHF. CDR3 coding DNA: TGTGCCAGCAGCCGCGGACAGTACGTCGGCAATCAGCCCCAGCATTTT.